The 10 T cell receptor beta chains presented below share a single source sample, sequenced in a study of tumor-infiltrating lymphocytes in primary liver carcinoma. Germline DNA was also extracted, and blood RNA was taken from unsorted whole blood. The input was approximately 0.45 ug total RNA; TCR beta cDNA was made from it with a constant-region primer. Researchers made the TCR beta libraries by running three nested multiplex PCR rounds with slightly modified ARM-PCR. A C-beta reverse primer and TRBV1-TRBV30 forward primers served in each of the first two PCR rounds, at 9 to 11 cycles apiece. TCRdb used MiXCR to reprocess the multiplex PCR reads, holding one entry per CDR3 protein. In the table there are under 200,000 distinct CDR3 sequences, about 65% of which are singletons. The sample consisted of peripheral blood. The receptor set was obtained from a woman aged 55 to 70 with primary liver carcinoma and hepatitis B virus infection.

This clonotype was detected ten times or more. The CDR3 loop is CSVDPNAVYNEQFF. CDR3 DNA: TGCAGCGTTGATCCCAATGCGGTATACAATGAGCAGTTCTTC. This chain links TRBV29-1 with TRBJ2-1; D unresolved. CDR1 is SQVTM, CDR2 ANQGSEA, per germline. Trimming stripped 3 bases from V and 4 bases from J, with 13 bases between. The CDR3 length is 14 residues.

The chain is built from TRBV7-9 and TRBJ1-1, with D unclear. The V gene lost 7 bases and the J gene lost 8 bases, with 20 bases spanning the gap. CDR1 is SEHNR, CDR2 FQNEAQ, per germline (reference sequence). The CDR3 runs to 14 residues. In DNA form, the CDR3 reads TGTGCCAGCAATCCTCTGACCGAGGGAACAGAAGCTTTCTTT. This sequence encodes CASNPLTEGTEAFF.

As regards this clonotype: Germline and junction disagree at one end, which may indicate a read error. The V and J genes are TRBV4-2 and TRBJ1-5; perhaps TRBD1 as D (6 bases). Germline V gene sequence: CDR1 LGHNA, CDR2 YNFKEQ. CDR3 length: 15 residues. The CDR3 is CASSRGGLGNQRQHF. Written as DNA, the CDR3 is TGTGCCAGCAGCCGAGGGGGTTTGGGCAATCAGCGCCAGCATTTT.

The chain recombines TRBV20-1 with TRBJ1-2; 7 bases fit TRBD1. Trimming at V came to 1 base and at J to 5 bases, leaving 4 bases not matched to a gene. Germline-derived CDR1 and CDR2 are DFQATT and SNEGSKA (reference sequence). The CDR3 is made up of 13 amino acids. The CDR3 is CSARGTGGYGYTF. The CDR3 DNA reads TGCAGTGCTAGAGGGACAGGAGGGTATGGCTACACCTTC.

Relative to its sample, this clonotype is medium-sized. CDR3 residues: CASSHRILTGIGQPQHF. For the CDR3, the DNA is TGCGCCAGCAGCCATAGAATCCTAACAGGGATCGGTCAGCCCCAGCATTTT. V gene TRBV4-1 combines with J gene TRBJ1-5, with TRBD1 as a possible D gene (6 bases). Germline lookup yields CDR1 MGHRA and CDR2 YSYEKL. Between the trimmed V and J ends, which lost 3 bases and 6 bases, there was a span of 21 bases. The CDR3 extends over 17 amino acids.

Comment on this clonotype: The junction shows a germline mismatch at one end, possibly a read error. The genes are TRBV29-1 and TRBJ2-7; TRBD2 might be the D (7 bases). This CDR3 is 13 amino acids long. Germline loops: CDR1 SQVTM, CDR2 ANQGSEA. CDR3 DNA: TGCAGCGTTGGCGGGACAAGGGACTACGAGCGGTACTTC. Protein: CSVGGTRDYERYF.

Of note for this clonotype: At one end the junction does not follow the germline gene, possibly because of a read error. The chain is built from TRBV5-6 and TRBJ2-7, with 11 bases aligning to TRBD2. In germline, CDR1 is SGHDT, CDR2 YYEEEE. The CDR3 sequence is 17 residues long. The DNA of the CDR3 is TGTGCCAGCATCTTGGCCGGGCTAGCGGGAGGATACTACGAGCAGTACTTC. Translation gives CASILAGLAGGYYEQYF.

This clonotype appeared a few times. The J gene is TRBJ2-7, the V gene TRBV28; 8 nucleotides line up with TRBD1. J gave up 4 bases and V 5 bases, and 7 bases lay outside the gene matches. Germline lookup yields CDR1 MDHEN and CDR2 SYDVKM. The CDR3 runs to 14 residues. CDR3 in amino acids: CASSPRQGRYEQYF. CDR3 DNA: TGTGCCAGCAGTCCGCGACAGGGGCGATACGAGCAGTACTTC.

Only a few counts were recorded for this clonotype. The CDR3 loop reads CASSVGTSGAEQYF. CDR3 nucleotides: TGCGCCAGCAGCGTCGGGACTAGCGGTGCCGAGCAGTACTTC. V gene TRBV5-1 combines with J gene TRBJ2-7, with 11 bases aligning to TRBD2. Losses at the gene ends were 4 bases for V and 6 bases for J; bases not matched to a gene: 6. Germline assignment: CDR1 SGHRS and CDR2 YFSETQ. The CDR3 has 14 amino acids.

This clonotype has a count of ten or more. The CDR3 loop reads CASSQDNSRTDTQYF. The CDR3 DNA follows: TGTGCCAGCAGCCAAGATAACAGCCGCACAGATACGCAGTATTTT. V gene TRBV4-2 combines with J gene TRBJ2-3, with D uncertain. Trimming cost V 0 bases and J 1 base, with 8 bases left between them. CDR1 and CDR2 (germline): LGHNA, YNFKEQ. The CDR3 runs to 15 residues.